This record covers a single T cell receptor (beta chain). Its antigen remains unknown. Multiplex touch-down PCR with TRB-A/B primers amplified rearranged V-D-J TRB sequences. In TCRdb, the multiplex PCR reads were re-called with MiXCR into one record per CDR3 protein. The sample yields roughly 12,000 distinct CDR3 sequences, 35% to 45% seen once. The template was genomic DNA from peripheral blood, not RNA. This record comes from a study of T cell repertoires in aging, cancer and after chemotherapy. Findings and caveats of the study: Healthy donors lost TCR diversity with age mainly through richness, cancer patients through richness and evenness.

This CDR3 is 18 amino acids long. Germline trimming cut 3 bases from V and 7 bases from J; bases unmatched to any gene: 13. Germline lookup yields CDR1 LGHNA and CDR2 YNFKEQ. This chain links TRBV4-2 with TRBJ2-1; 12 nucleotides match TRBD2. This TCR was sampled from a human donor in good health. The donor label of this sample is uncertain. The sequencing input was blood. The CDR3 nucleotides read TGTGCCAGCAGCCACCCCGTCGGTCTAGCGGGGGGGAAGAATGAGCAGTTCTTC. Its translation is CASSHPVGLAGGKNEQFF.